This T cell receptor (beta chain) was sequenced during a study of CD8+CD57+ T cells in acquired aplastic anemia. Overall study context: On average, sorted CD4+ and CD8+ cells gave 3 to 3.5 ug of DNA.

Both TCR beta VDJ combination and CDR3 sequence profiling were carried out. Genomic DNA was the template for this profiling. Via MiXCR, TCRdb re-called the reads, giving one row per CDR3 protein. The table has some 290,000 distinct CDR3 sequences, approximately 56% seen once. Study outcomes and limitations: A significant difference in CD8+ Simpson's diversity between patients and controls was not found. The number of CD8+ CDR3 sequences shared by patients and controls was twenty-nine.

This clonotype was detected once. Antigen unknown. Trimming cost V 9 bases and J 1 base, with 22 bases left between them. Germline CDR1 reads LNHNV; CDR2 reads YYDKDF (reference sequence). CDR3 length: 17 residues. The genes are TRBV15 and TRBJ1-5; maybe TRBD1 (6 bases). Sample: sorted CD4+, CD8+, or CD8+CD57+ T cells (not recorded which) from PBMCs. The receptor was derived from a human donor with severe aplastic anemia or a healthy control (not recorded which). DNA of the CDR3: TGTGCCACTTCAACGGACAGACCTCAAATAAGCAATCAGCCCCAGCATTTT. Its protein product is CATSTDRPQISNQPQHF.